This T cell receptor beta chain derives from a study of shared clonotypes between healthy human individuals. Findings and limits, study-wide: Rarefaction gave evidence that sorted-subset sequencing remained incomplete despite large depth.

This CDR3 has 15 amino acids. Germline V CDR1 and CDR2: SGHTA, FQGNSA. Trimming at V came to 5 bases and at J to 4 bases, leaving 11 bases not matched to a gene. A word on this clone: What it binds is not known.

An assay was performed, and its level was deep. TCRdb's table, derived via immunoSEQ multiplex PCR, lists solely in-frame clones and lacks some. The sample yields 2,500,000 or so clones, roughly nine tenths seen once. The rearrangement joins TRBV7-2 to TRBJ2-7; 7 bases are shared with TRBD2. The receptor was isolated from a man aged 18 to 29 in good health. The sequencing input was naive CD4+ T cells sorted from blood. The subset denotes: CD45RA+ positively selected. The DNA of the CDR3 is TGTGCCAGCAGCCCATGGCCAGCGGGAAAGTACGAGCAGTACTTC. This translates into CASSPWPAGKYEQYF. The full variable domain, its missing parts supplied by reference TRBV7-2 and TRBJ2-7, is GAGVSQSPSNKVTEKGKDVELRCDPISGHTALYWYRQSLGQGLEFLIYFQGNSAPDKSGLPSDRFSAERTGGSVSTLTIQRTQQEDSAVYLCASSPWPAGKYEQYFGPGTRLTVT.